The 29 T cell receptor beta chains reported below all come from one sample, sequenced in a study of response to subunit inactivated influenza vaccine. TCRdb processed the RT-PCR reads anew with MiXCR; each CDR3 protein has one entry. The data hold approximately 500,000 distinct CDR3 sequences, with approximately 14% observed a single time. The material sequenced was PBMCs from blood, taken approximately 12 days after vaccination. The receptors come from a man aged 50-59 years who received an inactivated influenza vaccine.

This clonotype was seen only a few times. This sequence joins TRBV12-3 or TRBV12-4 and TRBJ2-7, with TRBD1 identical over 11 bases. J gave up 6 bases and V 6 bases, and 16 bases lay outside the gene matches. The length of the CDR3 is 17 residues. CDR3 amino acids: CASSRGTGGGRWGEQYF. The CDR3 DNA is TGTGCCAGCAGCAGGGGGACAGGGGGAGGTAGATGGGGCGAGCAGTACTTC.

This clonotype appeared many times. The CDR3 sequence: CASSLGRRKASSYTF. The CDR3 coding sequence is TGTGCCAGCAGTTTAGGGCGTAGGAAGGCATCCAGCTACACCTTC. This chain joins TRBV12-3 or TRBV12-4 and TRBJ1-2, with unresolved D. The V and J ends lost 1 base and 9 bases respectively, with 18 bases between them. The CDR3 is made up of 15 amino acids.

The rearrangement uses TRBV6-5 and TRBJ1-2; 9 positions match TRBD1. This CDR3 has 15 amino acids. From germline, CDR1 is MNHEY and CDR2 SVGAGI. With V trimmed by 4 bases and J by 8 bases, 11 bases remained unmatched. The DNA for the CDR3 is TGTGCCAGCAGTTTAACAGGGGGCGGGGTGAGGGGCTACACCTTC. Its protein is CASSLTGGGVRGYTF.

The chain combines TRBV7-2 with TRBJ2-4; 10 nucleotides align to TRBD1. The CDR3 runs to 18 residues. V lost 5 bases, J lost 0 bases, and 10 bases stayed unmatched. Germline CDR1 is SGHTA and CDR2 is FQGNSA. In DNA form, the CDR3 reads TGTGCCAGCAGCCCCTACCTAGGACAGGGGGTAGCCAAAAACATTCAGTACTTC. This sequence encodes CASSPYLGQGVAKNIQYF.

The rearrangement uses TRBV4-1 and TRBJ2-5; 12 bases are a match to TRBD2. Germline CDR1 is MGHRA and CDR2 is YSYEKL. The CDR3 contains 17 residues. J was trimmed by 7 bases and V by 1 base; bases with no gene match: 10. The CDR3 DNA follows: TGCGCCAGCAGCCAAGTAGGACTAGCGGGGTCGTTAGGGACCCAGTACTTC. This codes for CASSQVGLAGSLGTQYF.

The chain joins TRBV5-4 to TRBJ2-1; possible D gene TRBD1, 7 bases. Trimming shortened V by 4 bases and J by 6 bases, and 17 bases separated the two germline ends. Germline V gene sequence: CDR1 SGHNT, CDR2 YYREEE (reference sequence). This CDR3 has 15 amino acids. The CDR3, as DNA: TGTGCCAGCAGCGAGGGGGGACAGCGACTCAATGAGCAGTTCTTC. Translation gives CASSEGGQRLNEQFF.

In this sample, this clonotype turned up a few times. The chain recombines TRBV2 with TRBJ2-5; D perhaps matches TRBD2 (6 bases). The germline V gene has CDR1 SNHLY and CDR2 FYNNEI. V was cut by 10 bases and J by 0 bases, with 12 bases left in between. The CDR3 is 13 amino acids. The CDR3 DNA reads as TGTGCCACCCAGCCGGGGGACCAAGAGACCCAGTACTTC. It codes for CATQPGDQETQYF. Full variable domain (outside the CDR3, taken from reference TRBV2 and TRBJ2-5): EPEVTQTPSHQVTQMGQEVILRCVPISNHLYFYWYRQILGQKVEFLVSFYNNEISEKSEIFDDQFSVERPDGSNFTLKIRSTKLEDSAMYFCATQPGDQETQYFGPGTRLLVL.

This clonotype was seen a handful of times. The J gene is TRBJ2-7, the V gene TRBV29-1, with D possibly matching TRBD1 (5 bases). Germline CDR1 reads SQVTM; CDR2 reads ANQGSEA. V was trimmed by 4 bases and J by 2 bases, leaving 12 bases between them. The CDR3 sequence is 13 residues long. CDR3 protein: CSVGPDSTYEQYF. In nucleotides, the CDR3 is TGCAGCGTTGGGCCCGACAGCACCTACGAGCAGTACTTC.

Only a few counts were recorded for this clonotype. This chain joins TRBV4-1 and TRBJ2-7, with 7 bases lining up with TRBD1. This CDR3 spans 16 amino acids. J was trimmed by 0 bases and V by 4 bases; bases with no gene match: 9. Germline-derived CDR1 and CDR2 are MGHRA and YSYEKL. CDR3 loop: CASSRLGGLGSYEQYF. CDR3 DNA: TGCGCCAGCAGCCGATTAGGGGGCTTGGGCTCCTACGAGCAGTACTTC.

V and J are TRBV20-1 and TRBJ2-3, with 7 bases identical to TRBD2. Germline V gene sequence: CDR1 DFQATT, CDR2 SNEGSKA (reference sequence). Trimming at V came to 3 bases and at J to 1 base, leaving 13 bases not matched to a gene. This CDR3 spans 17 amino acids. CDR3 amino acids: CSASGFGRGTGTDTQYF. The CDR3 DNA follows: TGCAGTGCTAGTGGCTTTGGGCGGGGGACCGGCACAGATACGCAGTATTTT.

This clonotype was observed a few times. V is TRBV20-1 and J is TRBJ1-6; D ambiguous. The CDR3 length is 12 residues. The germline V gene has CDR1 DFQATT and CDR2 SNEGSKA (reference sequence). Trimming pared 1 base from V and 9 bases from J, leaving 7 bases between. The CDR3 DNA is TGCAGTGCTAGAGTTGCAGGTTCACCCCTCCACTTT. Residues: CSARVAGSPLHF.

DNA of the CDR3: TGTGCCAGCAGTTACTCCAACAGAATGGGGACCGGGGAGCTGTTTTTT. This sequence encodes CASSYSNRMGTGELFF. The V gene is TRBV6-5, the J gene TRBJ2-2; no clear D gene. This CDR3 comprises 16 residues. V was clipped by 0 bases and J by 5 bases, with 13 bases between them. Germline V lookup: CDR1 MNHEY, CDR2 SVGAGI.

In DNA form, the CDR3 reads TGTGCCTACAAGAGAGGGGGTTACGTGAACACTGAAGCTTTCTTT. It yields the protein CAYKRGGYVNTEAFF. J is TRBJ1-1 and V is TRBV21-1; the table assigns TRBD1, which was not confirmed against the DNA. TRBV21-1 is a recognized pseudogene. The CDR3 runs to 15 residues.

This chain links TRBV12-3 or TRBV12-4 with TRBJ1-6; D call uncertain. Trimming left V 3 bases short and J 7 bases short, with 10 bases between. The CDR3 has 14 residues. The CDR3 loop reads CASSFEAVNSPLHF. In nucleotides, the CDR3 is TGTGCCAGCAGTTTCGAGGCGGTCAATTCACCCCTCCACTTT.

The sample holds a few counts of this clonotype. J is TRBJ2-3 and V is TRBV7-2; tentatively, D is TRBD1 (5 bases). CDR1 is SGHTA and CDR2 is FQGNSA in the germline V gene. CDR3 length equals 14 residues. Trimming left V 1 base short and J 4 bases short, with 9 bases between. The CDR3 DNA reads as TGTGCCAGCAGCTTAGTAGGGGCGGCAGATACGCAGTATTTT. Protein sequence: CASSLVGAADTQYF.

The V call is TRBV5-1, the J call TRBJ2-1; tentatively, D is TRBD1 (6 bases). Trimming took off 4 bases at V and 3 bases at J, with 20 bases between the two ends. CDR3 length: 17 residues. The germline CDR1 and CDR2 sequences are SGHRS and YFSETQ. The CDR3 nucleotides read TGCGCCAGCAGCAAACAGCCACGACAGGAACTCTACAATGAGCAGTTCTTC. Its translation: CASSKQPRQELYNEQFF.

The rearrangement links TRBV5-1 to TRBJ2-2; D call uncertain. V lost 0 bases and J lost 4, with 7 bases in between. The germline V gene encodes CDR1 SGHRS and CDR2 YFSETQ. This CDR3 spans 14 amino acids. The CDR3: CASSLEDGTGELFF. The CDR3 DNA reads TGCGCCAGCAGCTTGGAAGACGGCACCGGGGAGCTGTTTTTT.

This clonotype was detected a few times. The chain is built from TRBV7-2 and TRBJ2-3; 7 nucleotides agree with TRBD2. The germline V gene has CDR1 SGHTA and CDR2 FQGNSA. The CDR3 runs 20 residues. J was trimmed by 4 bases and V by 0 bases; bases with no gene match: 19. The CDR3 protein is CASSLAGIAGFPTGPDTQYF. CDR3 DNA sequence: TGTGCCAGCAGCTTAGCCGGGATAGCGGGTTTCCCTACTGGGCCAGATACGCAGTATTTT. The entire variable domain, with the rest obtained from reference TRBV7-2 and TRBJ2-3, is as follows: GAGVSQSPSNKVTEKGKDVELRCDPISGHTALYWYRQSLGQGLEFLIYFQGNSAPDKSGLPSDRFSAERTGGSVSTLTIQRTQQEDSAVYLCASSLAGIAGFPTGPDTQYFGPGTRLTVL.

This clonotype was picked up a small number of times. The gene calls are TRBV3-1 and TRBJ2-2; 10 positions match TRBD2. Unmatched junction bases numbered 11, after V lost 4 bases and J lost 3 bases. Germline CDR1 is LGHDT and CDR2 is YNNKEL (reference sequence). CDR3 size: 18 residues. CDR3: CASSLGSGGFHYTGELFF. CDR3 DNA: TGTGCCAGCAGCCTCGGTAGCGGGGGGTTCCACTACACCGGGGAGCTGTTTTTT. Drawing the rest from reference TRBV3-1 and TRBJ2-2, the complete variable domain is DTAVSQTPKYLVTQMGNDKSIKCEQNLGHDTMYWYKQDSKKFLKIMFSYNNKELIINETVPNRFSPKSPDKAHLNLHINSLELGDSAVYFCASSLGSGGFHYTGELFFGEGSRLTVL.

The table lists this clonotype with many counts. The chain uses TRBV28 and TRBJ2-5, with TRBD2 as a possible D gene (6 bases). The CDR3 runs 16 residues. Trimming pared 5 bases from V and 2 bases from J, leaving 18 bases between. Germline V CDR1 and CDR2: MDHEN, SYDVKM. The CDR3 here is CASSARLVWLQETQYF. CDR3 DNA sequence: TGTGCCAGCAGTGCCCGACTAGTATGGTTACAAGAGACCCAGTACTTC.

A note on this clonotype: The conserved phenylalanine or tryptophan is not found at the CDR3 terminus, so this likely reflects a read error. The V and J genes are TRBV2 and TRBJ2-5, with 7 bases matching TRBD2. J gave up 4 bases and V 3 bases, and 2 bases lay outside the gene matches. The CDR3 runs to 13 residues. The germline V gene encodes CDR1 SNHLY and CDR2 FYNNEI. The CDR3 sequence is CASSDPSGETQYS. The CDR3 nucleotides read TGTGCCAGCAGTGATCCTAGCGGAGAGACCCAGTACTCC.

The CDR3 DNA sequence: TGCGCCAGCAGCCAAGATTATGGGCAGGGTTATAGCACAGATACGCAGTATTTT. Its translation is CASSQDYGQGYSTDTQYF. This chain joins TRBV4-3 and TRBJ2-3; tentatively, D is TRBD1 (5 bases). V was trimmed by 0 bases and J by 0 bases, leaving 16 bases between them. This CDR3 has 18 residues. The germline CDR1 and CDR2 sequences are LGHNA and YSLEER.

The rearrangement links TRBV4-3 to TRBJ2-3, with no clear D. This CDR3 spans 14 amino acids. CDR1 is LGHNA, CDR2 YSLEER, per germline. Trimming left V 3 bases short and J 1 base short, with 8 bases between. This chain's CDR3 is CASSQGLRTDTQYF. CDR3 nucleotides: TGCGCCAGCAGCCAGGGTCTTCGCACAGATACGCAGTATTTT.

This clonotype was seen ten or more times. The gene calls are TRBV3-1 and TRBJ2-1, with 13 bases matching TRBD2. V was pared by 0 bases and J by 2 bases, with 13 bases of the junction left unmatched. The length of the CDR3 is 21 residues. Germline CDR1 is LGHDT and CDR2 is YNNKEL (reference sequence). The CDR3, as DNA: TGTGCCAGCAGCCAAGATGCTAGGTGGGGGACTAGCGGGGCCCCCTACAATGAGCAGTTCTTC. It codes for CASSQDARWGTSGAPYNEQFF.

J is TRBJ2-1 and V is TRBV9, with D possibly being TRBD2 (5 bases). Germline V gives CDR1 SGDLS, CDR2 YYNGEE. The CDR3 is made up of 13 amino acids. The V end lost 2 bases, the J end lost 3 bases, and 6 bases lay between the germline ends. CDR3 region: CASSVAGYNEQFF. The CDR3 coding sequence is TGTGCCAGCAGCGTGGCGGGCTACAATGAGCAGTTCTTC.

This clonotype was counted a few times. V gene TRBV20-1 combines with J gene TRBJ2-5; D is ambiguous. CDR3 size: 15 residues. Germline values: CDR1 DFQATT, CDR2 SNEGSKA (reference sequence). V lost 1 base to trimming and J lost 5 bases, with 17 bases between them. The CDR3 here is CSARATPPDQETQYF. The DNA of the CDR3 is TGCAGTGCTAGAGCCACCCCTCCGGATCAGGAGACCCAGTACTTC.

This clonotype was found a few times. The CDR3 spells CASSWARGAGANVLTF. The CDR3 coding sequence is TGTGCCAGCAGTTGGGCTAGGGGAGCAGGGGCCAACGTCCTGACTTTC. This sequence joins TRBV2 and TRBJ2-6; D possibly uses TRBD1 or TRBD2 (5 bases each). The CDR3 covers 16 residues. V was cut by 5 bases and J by 4 bases, with 15 bases left in between. Germline V CDR1 and CDR2: SNHLY, FYNNEI.

This sequence joins TRBV7-2 and TRBJ2-1; 8 nucleotides match TRBD2. Per the germline V gene, CDR1 is SGHTA and CDR2 is FQGNSA. V gave up 1 base and J gave up 2 bases; unmatched junction bases: 4. This CDR3 is 16 amino acids long. This CDR3 is CASSLVAGGTYNEQFF. The CDR3 nucleotides read TGTGCCAGCAGCTTAGTGGCGGGGGGCACCTACAATGAGCAGTTCTTC.

This clonotype was detected only a few times. The chain recombines TRBV10-3 with TRBJ2-3, with a weak D call TRBD1 (6 bases). Trimming took off 0 bases at V and 2 bases at J, with 12 bases between the two ends. Germline V gene data show CDR1 as ENHRY and CDR2 as SYGVKD. The CDR3 contains 16 residues. CDR3 sequence: CAISESVYRDTDTQYF. CDR3 bases: TGTGCCATCAGTGAGTCGGTCTACAGGGACACAGATACGCAGTATTTT.